This T cell receptor beta chain was profiled in a study of response to subunit inactivated influenza vaccine. This clonotype was seen a few times. TCRdb called the RT-PCR reads again in MiXCR, with one record for every CDR3 protein. The repertoire has 500,000 to 550,000 distinct CDR3 sequences, 6.5% to 8% of them found once; the top ten carry 13%. The V gene's germline CDR1 is LNHNV and CDR2 YYDKDF (reference sequence). Trimming pared 5 bases from V and 2 bases from J, leaving 5 bases between. The CDR3 covers 12 residues. Material: PBMCs from blood, obtained 23 months after vaccination. This chain joins TRBV15 and TRBJ2-3; D may be TRBD1 or TRBD2 (5 bases each). The sequence was obtained from a man between 50 and 75 years old who received an inactivated influenza vaccine. In nucleotides, the CDR3 is TGTGCCACCAGCGGGACCACAGATACGCAGTATTTT. Amino acid sequence: CATSGTTDTQYF.